This T cell receptor (beta chain) is from a study of OX40 agonist ivuxolimab in advanced cancers. About the research overall: Patients received ivuxolimab, an intravenous treatment, every 2 weeks at 0.01 to 10 mg/kg. Of the participants, approximately 36% had some prior anti-PD-1, anti-PD-L1 or anti-CTLA-4 therapy, which was allowed.

Repertoires were generated with immunoSEQ multiplex PCR, while TCRdb's copy carries only in-frame clones and drops some. The repertoire holds about 35,000 clones, with nearly 85% as singletons. The germline V gene has CDR1 LNHDA and CDR2 SQIVND (reference sequence). This CDR3 has 13 residues. The ends lost 9 bases at V and 4 bases at J; junction bases unmatched: 5. The chain carries TRBV19 and TRBJ2-1; 8 bases are a match to TRBD2. The receptor was derived from an adult with an advanced solid tumor such as melanoma, head and neck, liver or kidney cancer. Sequenced here: CD4+ or CD8+ T cells sorted from blood, sampled in a trial of the OX40 agonist ivuxolimab. The CDR3 loop reads CASGGASYNEQFF. In DNA, the CDR3 is TGTGCCAGCGGGGGGGCCTCATACAATGAGCAGTTCTTC.